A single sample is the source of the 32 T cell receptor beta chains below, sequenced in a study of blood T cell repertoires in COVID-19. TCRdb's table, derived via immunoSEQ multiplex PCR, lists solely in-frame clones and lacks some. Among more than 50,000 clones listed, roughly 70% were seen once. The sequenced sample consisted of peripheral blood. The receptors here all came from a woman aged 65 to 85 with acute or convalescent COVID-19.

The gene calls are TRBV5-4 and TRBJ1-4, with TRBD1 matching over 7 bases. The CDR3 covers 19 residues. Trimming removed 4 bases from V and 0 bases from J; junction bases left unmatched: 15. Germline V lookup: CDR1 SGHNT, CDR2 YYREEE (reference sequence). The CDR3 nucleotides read TGTGCCAGCAGCCGTCTGGGCGGGACAGCGAGTGCAACTAATGAAAAACTGTTTTTT. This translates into CASSRLGGTASATNEKLFF.

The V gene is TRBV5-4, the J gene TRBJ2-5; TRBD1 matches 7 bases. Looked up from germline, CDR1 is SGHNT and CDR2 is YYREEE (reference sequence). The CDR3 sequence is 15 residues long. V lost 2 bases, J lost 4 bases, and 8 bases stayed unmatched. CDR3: CASSLQGRSRETQYF. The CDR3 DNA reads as TGTGCCAGCAGCTTACAGGGGAGATCTAGAGAGACCCAGTACTTC.

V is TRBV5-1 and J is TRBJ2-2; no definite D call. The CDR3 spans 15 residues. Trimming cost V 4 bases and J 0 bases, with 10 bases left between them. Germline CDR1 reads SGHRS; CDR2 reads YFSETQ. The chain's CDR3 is CASSRISANTGELFF. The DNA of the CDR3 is TGCGCCAGCAGCAGAATATCAGCGAACACCGGGGAGCTGTTTTTT.

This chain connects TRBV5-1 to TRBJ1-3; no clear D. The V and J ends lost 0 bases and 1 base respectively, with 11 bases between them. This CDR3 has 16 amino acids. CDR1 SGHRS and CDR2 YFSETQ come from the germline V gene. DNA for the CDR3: TGCGCCAGCAGCTTGGGGATGAGGGAATCTGGAAACACCATATATTTT. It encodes CASSLGMRESGNTIYF.

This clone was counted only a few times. CDR3 residues: CASSPATGVAGNTIYF. The CDR3 nucleotides read TGTGCCAGCTCACCAGCGACAGGGGTGGCTGGAAACACCATATATTTT. The J gene is TRBJ1-3, the V gene TRBV18; 8 bases are shared with TRBD1. V lost 2 bases to trimming and J lost 2 bases; unmatched junction nucleotides: 5. The CDR3 loop spans 16 amino acids. Germline CDR1 KGHSH, CDR2 LQKENI.

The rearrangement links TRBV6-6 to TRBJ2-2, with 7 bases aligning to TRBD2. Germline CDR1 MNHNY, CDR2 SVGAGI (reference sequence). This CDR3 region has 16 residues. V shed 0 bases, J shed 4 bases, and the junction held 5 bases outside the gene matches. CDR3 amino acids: CASSYSGGIFTGELFF. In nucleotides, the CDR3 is TGTGCCAGCAGTTACTCGGGGGGGATATTCACCGGGGAGCTGTTTTTT.

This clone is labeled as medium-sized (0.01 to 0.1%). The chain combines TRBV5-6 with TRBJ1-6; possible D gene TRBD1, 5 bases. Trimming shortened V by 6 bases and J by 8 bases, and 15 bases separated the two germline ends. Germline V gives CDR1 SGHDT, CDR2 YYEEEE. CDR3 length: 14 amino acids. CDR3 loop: CASTLGRGDSPLHF. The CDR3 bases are TGTGCCAGCACTCTAGGGAGGGGCGATTCACCCCTCCACTTT.

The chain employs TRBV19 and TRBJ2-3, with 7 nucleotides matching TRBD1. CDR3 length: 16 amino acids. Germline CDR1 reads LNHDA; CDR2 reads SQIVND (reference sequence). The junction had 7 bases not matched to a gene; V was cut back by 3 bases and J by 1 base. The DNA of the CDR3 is TGTGCCAGTAGTATGGGACAGACGACCCGCACAGATACGCAGTATTTT. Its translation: CASSMGQTTRTDTQYF.

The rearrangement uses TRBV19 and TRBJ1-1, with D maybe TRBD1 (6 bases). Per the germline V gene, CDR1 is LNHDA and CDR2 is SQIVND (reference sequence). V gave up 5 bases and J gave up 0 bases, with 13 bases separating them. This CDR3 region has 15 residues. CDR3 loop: CASSLGGGMNTEAFF. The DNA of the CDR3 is TGTGCCAGTAGTCTAGGGGGGGGAATGAACACTGAAGCTTTCTTT.

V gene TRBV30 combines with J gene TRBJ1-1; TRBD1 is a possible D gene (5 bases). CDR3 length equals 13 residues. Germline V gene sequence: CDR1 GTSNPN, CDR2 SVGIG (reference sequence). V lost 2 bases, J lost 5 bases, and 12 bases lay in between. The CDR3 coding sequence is TGTGCCTGGAGTAGGAGGGGCCGTACTGAAGCTTTCTTT. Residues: CAWSRRGRTEAFF.

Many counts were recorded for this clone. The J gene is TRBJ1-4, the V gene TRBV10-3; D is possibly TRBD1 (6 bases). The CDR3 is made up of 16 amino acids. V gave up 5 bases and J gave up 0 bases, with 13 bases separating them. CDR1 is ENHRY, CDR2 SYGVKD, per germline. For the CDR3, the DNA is TGTGCCATCAGTCCCCGACAGGCTTCAACTAATGAAAAACTGTTTTTT. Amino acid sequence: CAISPRQASTNEKLFF.

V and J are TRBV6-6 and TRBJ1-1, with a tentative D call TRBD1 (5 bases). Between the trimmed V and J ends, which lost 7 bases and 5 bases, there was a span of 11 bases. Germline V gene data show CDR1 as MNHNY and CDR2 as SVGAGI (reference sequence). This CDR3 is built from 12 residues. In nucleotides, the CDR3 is TGTGCCAGCAAGTTGGGGGGGACTGAAGCTTTCTTT. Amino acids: CASKLGGTEAFF.

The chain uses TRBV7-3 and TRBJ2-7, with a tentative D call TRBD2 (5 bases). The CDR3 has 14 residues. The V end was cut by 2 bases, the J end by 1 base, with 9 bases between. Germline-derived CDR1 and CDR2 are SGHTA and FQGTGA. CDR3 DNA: TGTGCCAGCAGCTTATCGGGGAAGTCCTACGAGCAGTACTTC. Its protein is CASSLSGKSYEQYF.

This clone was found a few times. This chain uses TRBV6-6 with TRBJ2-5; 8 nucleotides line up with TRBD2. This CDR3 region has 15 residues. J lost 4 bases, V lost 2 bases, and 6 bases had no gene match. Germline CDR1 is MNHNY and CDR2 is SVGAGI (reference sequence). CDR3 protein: CASSYRSGGRETQYF. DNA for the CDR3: TGTGCCAGCAGTTACCGAAGCGGGGGTAGAGAGACCCAGTACTTC.

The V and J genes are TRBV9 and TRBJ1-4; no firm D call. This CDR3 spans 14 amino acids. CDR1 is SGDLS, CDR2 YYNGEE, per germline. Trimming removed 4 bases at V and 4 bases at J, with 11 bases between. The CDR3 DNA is TGTGCCAGCAGCCAGACACCTCTTAATGAAAAACTGTTTTTT. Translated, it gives CASSQTPLNEKLFF.

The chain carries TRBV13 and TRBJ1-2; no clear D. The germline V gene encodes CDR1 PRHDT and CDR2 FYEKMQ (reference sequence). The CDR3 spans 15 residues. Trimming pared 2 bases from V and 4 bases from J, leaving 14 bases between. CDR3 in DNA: TGTGCCAGCAGCTTATCAAGGGAGGCCGGCTATGGCTACACCTTC. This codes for CASSLSREAGYGYTF.

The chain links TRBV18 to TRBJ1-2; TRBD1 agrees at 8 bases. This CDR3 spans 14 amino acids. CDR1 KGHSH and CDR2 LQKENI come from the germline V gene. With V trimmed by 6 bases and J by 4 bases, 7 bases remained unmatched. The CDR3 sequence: CASSQGQVSYGYTF. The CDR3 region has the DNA TGTGCCAGCTCCCAGGGACAGGTTAGCTATGGCTACACCTTC.

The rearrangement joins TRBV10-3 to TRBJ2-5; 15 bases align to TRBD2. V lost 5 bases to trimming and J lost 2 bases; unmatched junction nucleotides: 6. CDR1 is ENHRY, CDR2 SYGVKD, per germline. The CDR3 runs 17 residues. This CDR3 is CAISLGTSGGRQETQYF. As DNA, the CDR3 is TGTGCCATCAGTCTCGGGACTAGCGGGGGGAGGCAAGAGACCCAGTACTTC.

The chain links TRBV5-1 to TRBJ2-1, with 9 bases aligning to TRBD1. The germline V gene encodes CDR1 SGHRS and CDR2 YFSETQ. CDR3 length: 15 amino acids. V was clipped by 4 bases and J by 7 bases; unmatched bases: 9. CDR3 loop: CASSPEGQGRNEQFF. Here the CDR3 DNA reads TGCGCCAGCAGCCCCGAGGGACAGGGTAGGAATGAGCAGTTCTTC.

This chain's CDR3 is CASSLFRGPTTF. The CDR3 DNA reads as TGTGCCAGCAGCTTATTCCGGGGTCCTACCACCTTC. This rearrangement joins TRBV7-8 to TRBJ1-2; D call uncertain. Germline V lookup: CDR1 SGHVS, CDR2 FQNEAQ. V lost 2 bases and J lost 13, with 14 bases in between. This CDR3 is built from 12 residues.

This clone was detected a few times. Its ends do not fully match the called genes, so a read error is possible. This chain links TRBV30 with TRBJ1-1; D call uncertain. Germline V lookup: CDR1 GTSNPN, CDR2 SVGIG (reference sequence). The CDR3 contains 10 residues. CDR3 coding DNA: TGTGCCTGGAGTCGGAGTGTACCTCACTTT. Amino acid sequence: CAWSRSVPHF.

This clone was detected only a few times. The CDR3 region is CASTPGVARPNQPQHF. The DNA of the CDR3 is TGTGCCAGCACCCCAGGGGTAGCCCGGCCCAATCAGCCCCAGCATTTT. The rearrangement links TRBV27 to TRBJ1-5; perhaps TRBD1 as D (6 bases). The CDR3 length is 16 residues. Trimming left V 7 bases short and J 3 bases short, with 19 bases between. Germline CDR1 is MNHEY and CDR2 is SMNVEV (reference sequence).

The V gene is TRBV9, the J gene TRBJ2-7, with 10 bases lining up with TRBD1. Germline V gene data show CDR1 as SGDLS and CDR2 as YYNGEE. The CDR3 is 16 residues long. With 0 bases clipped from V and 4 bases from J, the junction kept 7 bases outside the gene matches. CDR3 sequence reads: CASSVASGTGVYEQYF. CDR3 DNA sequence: TGTGCCAGCAGCGTAGCCTCCGGGACAGGGGTTTACGAGCAGTACTTC.

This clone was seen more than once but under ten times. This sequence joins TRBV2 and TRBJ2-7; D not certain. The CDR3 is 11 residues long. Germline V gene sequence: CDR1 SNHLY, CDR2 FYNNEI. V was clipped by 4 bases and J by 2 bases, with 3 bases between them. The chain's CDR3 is CASSAPYEQYV. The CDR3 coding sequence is TGTGCCAGCAGTGCTCCCTACGAGCAGTACGTC.

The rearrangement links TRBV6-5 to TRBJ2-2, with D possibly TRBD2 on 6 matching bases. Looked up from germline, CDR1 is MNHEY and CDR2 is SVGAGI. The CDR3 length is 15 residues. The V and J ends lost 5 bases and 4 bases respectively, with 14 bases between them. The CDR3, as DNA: TGTGCCAGCAGTCTAAAACACGGGGGCACCGGGGAGCTGTTTTTT. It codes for CASSLKHGGTGELFF.

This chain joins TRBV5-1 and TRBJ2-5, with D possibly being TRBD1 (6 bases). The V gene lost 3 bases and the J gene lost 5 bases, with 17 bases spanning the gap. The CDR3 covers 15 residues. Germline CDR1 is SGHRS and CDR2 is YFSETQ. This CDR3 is CASSSRGQLAETQYF. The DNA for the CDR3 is TGCGCCAGCAGCTCCCGTGGACAGCTTGCGGAGACCCAGTACTTC. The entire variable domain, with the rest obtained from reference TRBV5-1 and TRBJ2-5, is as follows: KAGVTQTPRYLIKTRGQQVTLSCSPISGHRSVSWYQQTPGQGLQFLFEYFSETQRNKGNFPGRFSGRQFSNSRSEMNVSTLELGDSALYLCASSSRGQLAETQYFGPGTRLLVL.

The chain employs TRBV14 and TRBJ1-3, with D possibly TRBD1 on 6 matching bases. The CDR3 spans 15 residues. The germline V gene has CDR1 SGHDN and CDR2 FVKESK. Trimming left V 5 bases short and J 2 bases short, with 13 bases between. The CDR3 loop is CASSKQGVAGNTIYF. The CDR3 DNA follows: TGTGCCAGCAGCAAACAGGGAGTAGCTGGAAACACCATATATTTT.

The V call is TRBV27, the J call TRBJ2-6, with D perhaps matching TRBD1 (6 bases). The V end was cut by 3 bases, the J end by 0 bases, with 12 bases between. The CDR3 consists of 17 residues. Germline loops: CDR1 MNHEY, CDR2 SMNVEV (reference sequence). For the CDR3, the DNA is TGTGCCAGCAGTTTGAACAGGGTCTACTCTGGGGCCAACGTCCTGACTTTC. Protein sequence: CASSLNRVYSGANVLTF.

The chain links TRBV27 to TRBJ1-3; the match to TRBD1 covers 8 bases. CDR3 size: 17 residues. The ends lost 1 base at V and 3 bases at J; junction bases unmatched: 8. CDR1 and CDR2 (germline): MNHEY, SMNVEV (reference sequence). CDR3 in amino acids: CASSLYFGQGSGNTIYF. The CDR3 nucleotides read TGTGCCAGCAGTTTATATTTTGGACAGGGTAGTGGAAACACCATATATTTT.

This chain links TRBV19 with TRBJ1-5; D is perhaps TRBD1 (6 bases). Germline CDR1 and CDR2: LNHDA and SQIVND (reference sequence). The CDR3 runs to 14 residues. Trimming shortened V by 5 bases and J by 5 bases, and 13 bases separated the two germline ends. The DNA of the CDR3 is TGTGCCAGTAGTCTACAGGGTGGGGATCAGCCCCAGCATTTT. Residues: CASSLQGGDQPQHF.

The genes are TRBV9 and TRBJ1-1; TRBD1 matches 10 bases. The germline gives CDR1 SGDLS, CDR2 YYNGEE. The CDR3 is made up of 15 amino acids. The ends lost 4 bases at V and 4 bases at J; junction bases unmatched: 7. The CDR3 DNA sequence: TGTGCCAGCAGCCCAGAGACAGGGGGCGTCACTGAAGCTTTCTTT. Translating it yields CASSPETGGVTEAFF.

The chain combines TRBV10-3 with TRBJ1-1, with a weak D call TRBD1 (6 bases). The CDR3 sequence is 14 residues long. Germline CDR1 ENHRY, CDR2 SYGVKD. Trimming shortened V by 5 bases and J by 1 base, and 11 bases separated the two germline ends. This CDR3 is CAISKQGENTEAFF. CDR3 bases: TGTGCCATCAGTAAACAGGGCGAGAACACTGAAGCTTTCTTT.